The clone carrying this T cell receptor beta chain is deemed medium-sized by its frequency. The sample belongs to a study of T cell clusters in autoimmune cytopenias. Each sample's input was 250 ng genomic DNA, 30,000 to 45,000 genome equivalents. TRB rearrangements were amplified by touch-down multiplex PCR with mixed TRB-A/B primers. TCRdb reanalyzed the multiplex PCR reads and collapses them to one entry per CDR3 protein, without DNA. The repertoire table contains fewer than 3,500 distinct CDR3 sequences. The sequenced material came from peripheral blood. This receptor was taken from a human donor with an autoimmune cytopenia or autoimmune hepatitis (not recorded which).

The CDR3 sequence: CASSIWGSAGEAFF. The genes are TRBV19 and TRBJ1-1. Per the germline V gene, CDR1 is LNHDA and CDR2 is SQIVND (reference sequence). CDR3 size: 14 residues.